A few counts support the clone carrying this T cell receptor beta chain. Its antigen is unidentified. The data belong to a study of blood T cells in healthy people across ages. Next came a second PCR, run for about 7 to 12 cycles, which used a sample-barcoded 5' primer along with a J-beta primer mix. Carrying 12 random nucleotides, a template-switch adaptor labeled each individual cDNA molecule. TCRdb fed the 5' RACE reads into MiXCR, producing one record per CDR3 protein. The sample has roughly 1,500,000 distinct CDR3 sequences; roughly 30% are singletons. V lost 3 bases and J lost 5, with 13 bases in between. From germline, CDR1 is GTSNPN and CDR2 SVGIG (reference sequence). The CDR3 contains 13 residues. Study conclusions and caveats: Naive CD4+ cells and diversity were both higher in long-lived donors than in aged donors. Researchers deemed the diversity estimates from one million T cells underestimates.

Source material: blood. This TCR was recovered from a woman younger than 45 in good health. The rearrangement uses TRBV30 and TRBJ1-2; maybe TRBD1 (6 bases). CDR3 in DNA: TGTGCCTGGAGCACGGGGGCTGGGTATGGCTACACCTTC. Protein: CAWSTGAGYGYTF.